These 10 T cell receptor beta chains were all obtained from the same sample, sequenced in a study of blood T cells in healthy people across ages. Combining a sample-barcoded 5' primer with a J-beta primer mix, a second PCR ran for about 7 to 11 cycles. Via MiXCR, TCRdb re-called the 5' RACE reads, giving one row per CDR3 protein. This table has over 500,000 distinct CDR3 sequences, roughly a quarter appearing once. This sample also appeared in a second study, on T cells of mothers and their children.

Sample: blood. These receptors all come from a boy aged 2 to 9 in good health.

A few counts support this clonotype. This rearrangement joins TRBV11-2 to TRBJ2-2; D remains unclear. CDR1 SGHAT and CDR2 FQNNGV come from the germline V gene. This CDR3 contains 16 residues. V was cut by 5 bases and J by 5 bases, with 18 bases left in between. The CDR3 loop is CASSPARYPVTGELFF. The CDR3 DNA is TGTGCCAGCAGCCCAGCACGGTATCCTGTGACCGGGGAGCTGTTTTTT.

There are a few counts of this clonotype. The J gene is TRBJ2-2, the V gene TRBV20-1, with D maybe TRBD1 (5 bases). Germline V gene sequence: CDR1 DFQATT, CDR2 SNEGSKA (reference sequence). This CDR3 region has 14 residues. Trimming stripped 3 bases from V and 2 bases from J, with 10 bases between. For the CDR3, the DNA is TGCAGTGCTAGCATAGGGGCAAACACCGGGGAGCTGTTTTTT. It yields the protein CSASIGANTGELFF.

V is TRBV5-5 and J is TRBJ2-7; 7 bases align to TRBD2. The CDR3 runs to 14 residues. With V trimmed by 4 bases and J by 5 bases, 9 bases remained unmatched. In germline, CDR1 is SGHKS, CDR2 YYEKEE (reference sequence). The CDR3 coding sequence is TGTGCCAGCAGCACACGGACTAGTTTTGACGAGCAGTACTTC. Its translation: CASSTRTSFDEQYF.

The rearrangement links TRBV3-1 to TRBJ1-4; no definite D call. The CDR3 has 13 residues. V was shortened by 1 base and J by 7 bases, with 7 bases between the two germline ends. Germline V gene data show CDR1 as LGHDT and CDR2 as YNNKEL (reference sequence). This CDR3 reads CASSQGTPEKLFF. In DNA, the CDR3 is TGTGCCAGCAGCCAAGGGACGCCTGAAAAACTGTTTTTT.

There are many counts of this clonotype. This chain connects TRBV29-1 to TRBJ2-7, with a possible D match to TRBD1 (6 bases). This CDR3 is 15 amino acids long. V was shortened by 0 bases and J by 6 bases, with 18 bases between the two germline ends. Germline lookup yields CDR1 SQVTM and CDR2 ANQGSEA. The CDR3 nucleotides read TGCAGCGTTGAAGAGGAGGTTCAGGGGTACGGCGAGCAGTACTTC. As protein: CSVEEEVQGYGEQYF.

The chain is built from TRBV6-5 and TRBJ2-4; TRBD2 is a possible D gene (6 bases). V dropped 2 bases and J dropped 0 bases, with 14 bases sitting between them. The CDR3 is 17 residues long. CDR1 is MNHEY and CDR2 is SVGAGI in the germline V gene. The CDR3 loop reads CASSYAIRGLAKNIQYF. As DNA, the CDR3 is TGTGCCAGCAGTTACGCCATACGGGGACTAGCCAAAAACATTCAGTACTTC.

This clonotype has more than one count but fewer than ten. V and J are TRBV20-1 and TRBJ1-5, with 8 bases identical to TRBD1. CDR1 is DFQATT and CDR2 is SNEGSKA in the germline V gene (reference sequence). This CDR3 has 16 residues. Trimming cost V 3 bases and J 2 bases; bases outside gene matches: 9. The CDR3 here is CSASFQGAPGNQPQHF. The CDR3 DNA sequence: TGCAGTGCTAGCTTTCAGGGGGCGCCGGGCAATCAGCCCCAGCATTTT.

The chain links TRBV11-2 to TRBJ2-5, with 7 bases that match TRBD2. Per germline, CDR1 SGHAT and CDR2 FQNNGV. The CDR3 has 16 amino acids. V lost 3 bases and J lost 2; bases outside the gene matches: 9. As DNA, the CDR3 is TGTGCCAGCAGCTTCCATCCAGCGGGGTCACAAGAGACCCAGTACTTC. Its translation: CASSFHPAGSQETQYF. The full variable domain, in which reference TRBV11-2 and TRBJ2-5 provide the parts outside the CDR3, is EAGVAQSPRYKIIEKRQSVAFWCNPISGHATLYWYQQILGQGPKLLIQFQNNGVVDDSQLPKDRFSAERLKGVDSTLKIQPAKLEDSAVYLCASSFHPAGSQETQYFGPGTRLLVL.

V usage is TRBV7-9 and J usage is TRBJ2-5; D possibly uses TRBD1 or TRBD2 (6 bases each). The germline gives CDR1 SEHNR, CDR2 FQNEAQ (reference sequence). V lost 2 bases, J lost 5 bases, and 15 bases lay in between. The length of the CDR3 is 15 residues. In DNA, the CDR3 is TGTGCCAGCAGCTTAAGGACAGCGGGTAGGGAGACCCAGTACTTC. Amino acids: CASSLRTAGRETQYF.

The table lists this clonotype with a count of one. CDR3 sequence reads: CASSSRWEREKLFF. DNA of the CDR3: TGTGCCAGCAGTTCAAGATGGGAGCGTGAAAAACTGTTTTTT. The chain joins TRBV12-3 or TRBV12-4 to TRBJ1-4, with D hard to call. The CDR3 spans 14 residues. Trimming shortened V by 4 bases and J by 7 bases, and 13 bases separated the two germline ends.